The 13 T cell receptor beta chains given below trace back to one sample, sequenced in a study of T cell responses to AZD1222 COVID-19 vaccine. Method: immunoSEQ multiplex PCR; TCRdb's copy keeps in-frame clones and lacks some. There are 83,000 or so clones in the sample; around nine tenths occur only once, and less than 9% lies in the top ten. Material: peripheral blood, obtained 28 days after the second AZD1222 dose. The source of these receptors is an adult who received the AZD1222 COVID-19 vaccine.

This clone came up a few times. V and J are TRBV19 and TRBJ1-5; no definite D call. CDR1 and CDR2 (germline): LNHDA, SQIVND (reference sequence). Between the trimmed V and J ends, which lost 3 bases and 4 bases, there was a span of 7 bases. CDR3 length: 13 amino acids. The CDR3 reads CASSMEENQPQHF. CDR3 DNA: TGTGCCAGTAGTATGGAGGAAAATCAGCCCCAGCATTTT.

The chain couples TRBV2 to TRBJ2-1, with 15 bases that match TRBD2. The CDR3 totals 18 residues. Losses at the gene ends were 6 bases for V and 0 bases for J; bases not matched to a gene: 6. Germline V CDR1 and CDR2: SNHLY, FYNNEI. The CDR3 protein is CASRGTSGRPSSYNEQFF. CDR3 bases: TGTGCCAGCAGGGGGACTAGCGGGAGGCCTAGCTCCTACAATGAGCAGTTCTTC.

The chain has TRBV15 and TRBJ1-2, with 10 positions matching TRBD1. Germline trimming cut 2 bases from V and 7 bases from J; bases unmatched to any gene: 7. CDR3 length: 15 amino acids. Germline-derived CDR1 and CDR2 are LNHNV and YYDKDF (reference sequence). DNA for the CDR3: TGTGCCACCAGCAGACCCCGGGACAGGGGAGTTGGCTACACCTTC. Translating it yields CATSRPRDRGVGYTF.

The J gene is TRBJ1-3, the V gene TRBV11-2; 12 bases are a match to TRBD1. The CDR3 runs 17 residues. The germline gives CDR1 SGHAT, CDR2 FQNNGV. Trimming cost V 0 bases and J 1 base; bases outside gene matches: 1. CDR3 residues: CASSLEGQGASGNTIYF. The CDR3 DNA is TGTGCCAGCAGCTTAGAGGGACAGGGGGCATCTGGAAACACCATATATTTT.

This chain uses TRBV4-1 with TRBJ1-5, with TRBD1 as a possible D gene (5 bases). Trimming took off 5 bases at V and 4 bases at J, with 15 bases between the two ends. Germline V gene lookup returns CDR1 MGHRA and CDR2 YSYEKL. The CDR3 has 15 residues. CDR3 sequence: CASSASGGSNQPQHF. The DNA for the CDR3 is TGCGCCAGCAGCGCCAGCGGGGGGTCGAATCAGCCCCAGCATTTT.

V gene TRBV2 combines with J gene TRBJ2-3, with 11 bases that match TRBD2. The CDR3 runs 13 residues. Germline CDR1 SNHLY, CDR2 FYNNEI. Unmatched junction bases numbered 2, after V lost 7 bases and J lost 5 bases. Here the CDR3 reads CASKGLAGDTQYF. The CDR3 DNA is TGTGCCAGCAAAGGACTAGCGGGAGATACGCAGTATTTT.

Of note for this clone: Different DNA sequences within this sample yield the same CDR3. The chain couples TRBV29-1 to TRBJ1-4; 9 bases agree with TRBD1. The CDR3 has 12 amino acids. CDR1 and CDR2 from the germline V gene are SQVTM and ANQGSEA. Germline trimming cut 7 bases from V and 7 bases from J; bases unmatched to any gene: 4. The chain's CDR3 is CSAGQGREKLFF. The CDR3 nucleotides read TGCAGCGCGGGACAGGGCCGTGAAAAACTGTTTTTT.

The rearrangement uses TRBV24-1 and TRBJ1-1; D uncertain. Looked up from germline, CDR1 is KGHDR and CDR2 is SFDVKD. V lost 3 bases to trimming and J lost 5 bases, with 6 bases between them. The CDR3 runs 12 residues. CDR3 protein: CATSDIQTEAFF. Written as DNA, the CDR3 is TGTGCCACCAGTGATATCCAGACTGAAGCTTTCTTT.

The chain combines TRBV7-9 with TRBJ1-1; no clear D gene. Between the trimmed V and J ends, which lost 1 base and 4 bases, there was a span of 10 bases. In germline, CDR1 is SEHNR, CDR2 FQNEAQ (reference sequence). This CDR3 comprises 14 residues. The CDR3 is CASSLEAPGTEAFF. Written as DNA, the CDR3 is TGTGCCAGCAGCTTAGAGGCACCGGGCACTGAAGCTTTCTTT.

This clone occurred once. The chain joins TRBV15 to TRBJ2-2, with D possibly being TRBD2 (6 bases). The length of the CDR3 is 15 residues. Germline V CDR1 and CDR2: LNHNV, YYDKDF (reference sequence). V dropped 5 bases and J dropped 4 bases, with 14 bases sitting between them. As DNA, the CDR3 is TGTGCCACCAGCCGCGGGACCTCGGTCACCGGGGAGCTGTTTTTT. This sequence encodes CATSRGTSVTGELFF. The full variable domain, with the rest looked up from reference TRBV15 and TRBJ2-2, is DAMVIQNPRYQVTQFGKPVTLSCSQTLNHNVMYWYQQKSSQAPKLLFHYYDKDFNNEADTPDNFQSRRPNTSFCFLDIRSPGLGDTAMYLCATSRGTSVTGELFFGEGSRLTVL.

CDR3 residues: CSAGTGGGGGYTF. In nucleotides, the CDR3 is TGCAGCGCTGGGACAGGGGGCGGTGGTGGCTACACCTTC. The chain has TRBV29-1 and TRBJ1-2, with TRBD1 matching 12 bases. This CDR3 region has 13 residues. V trimming: 7 bases; J trimming: 7 bases; junction bases outside the gene matches: 7. The germline V gene encodes CDR1 SQVTM and CDR2 ANQGSEA.

The chain combines TRBV21-1 with TRBJ2-3; TRBD2 was called by the table and not checked on the DNA. TRBV21-1 is deemed a pseudogene. The CDR3 consists of 16 residues. The DNA for the CDR3 is TGTGCCAGCATCCCCTCCCGGGGACTCTACACAGATACGCAGTATTTT. It specifies CASIPSRGLYTDTQYF.

This clone was counted a single time. V and J are TRBV19 and TRBJ2-3; D not resolved. V lost 1 base and J lost 4, with 9 bases in between. CDR1 is LNHDA and CDR2 is SQIVND in the germline V gene (reference sequence). The length of the CDR3 is 14 residues. In nucleotides, the CDR3 is TGTGCCAGTAGTATAGGTGGAGCTCCAGATACGCAGTATTTT. Protein sequence: CASSIGGAPDTQYF.